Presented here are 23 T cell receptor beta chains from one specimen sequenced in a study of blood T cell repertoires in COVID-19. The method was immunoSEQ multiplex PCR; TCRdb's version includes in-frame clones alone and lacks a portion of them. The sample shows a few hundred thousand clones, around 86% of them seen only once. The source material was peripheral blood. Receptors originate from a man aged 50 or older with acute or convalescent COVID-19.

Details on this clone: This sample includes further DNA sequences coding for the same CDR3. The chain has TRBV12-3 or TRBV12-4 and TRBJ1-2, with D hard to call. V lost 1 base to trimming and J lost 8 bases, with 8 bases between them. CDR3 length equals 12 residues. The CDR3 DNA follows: TGTGCCAGCAGTTTAGGCAGCGGGGGCTACACCTTC. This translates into CASSLGSGGYTF.

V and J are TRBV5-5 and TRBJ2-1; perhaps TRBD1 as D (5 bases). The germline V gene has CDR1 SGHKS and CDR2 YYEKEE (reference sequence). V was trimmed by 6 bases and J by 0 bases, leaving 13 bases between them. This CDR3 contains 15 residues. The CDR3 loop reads CASTLGHASYNEQFF. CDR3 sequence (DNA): TGTGCCAGCACCCTTGGACACGCCTCCTACAATGAGCAGTTCTTC.

This CDR3 is CASSDAGGLAGGAVETQYF. Here the CDR3 DNA reads TGTGCCAGCAGTGACGCCGGTGGACTAGCGGGGGGTGCCGTAGAGACCCAGTACTTC. The rearrangement joins TRBV6-4 to TRBJ2-5; 14 bases line up with TRBD2. Losses at the gene ends were 2 bases for V and 4 bases for J; bases not matched to a gene: 12. CDR1 is MRHNA, CDR2 SNTAGT, per germline. The CDR3 has 19 amino acids.

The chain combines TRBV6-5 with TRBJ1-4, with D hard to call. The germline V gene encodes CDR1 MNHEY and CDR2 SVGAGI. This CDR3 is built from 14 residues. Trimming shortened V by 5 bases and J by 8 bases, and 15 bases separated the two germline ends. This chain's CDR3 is CASSRGSAEEKLFF. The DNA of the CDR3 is TGTGCCAGCAGTCGAGGATCGGCTGAGGAAAAACTGTTTTTT.

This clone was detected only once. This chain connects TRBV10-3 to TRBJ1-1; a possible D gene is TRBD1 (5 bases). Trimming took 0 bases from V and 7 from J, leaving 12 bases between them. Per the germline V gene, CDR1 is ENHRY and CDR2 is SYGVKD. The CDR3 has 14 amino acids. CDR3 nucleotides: TGTGCCATCAGTGAGTCATGGCAGGGTATTGAAGCTTTCTTT. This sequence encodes CAISESWQGIEAFF.

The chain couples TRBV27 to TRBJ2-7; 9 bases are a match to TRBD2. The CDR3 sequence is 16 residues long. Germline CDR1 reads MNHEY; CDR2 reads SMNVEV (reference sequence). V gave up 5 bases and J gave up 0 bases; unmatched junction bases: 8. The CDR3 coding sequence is TGTGCCAGCAGTATAGTAGCGGGGGTGCTCTCCTACGAGCAGTACTTC. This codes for CASSIVAGVLSYEQYF.

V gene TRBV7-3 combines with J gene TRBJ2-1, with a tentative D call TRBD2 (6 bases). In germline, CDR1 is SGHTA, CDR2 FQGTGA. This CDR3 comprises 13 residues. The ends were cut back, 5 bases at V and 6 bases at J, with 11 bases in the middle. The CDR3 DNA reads TGTGCCAGCAGCCTGGGACTCTCCAATGAGCAGTTCTTC. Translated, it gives CASSLGLSNEQFF. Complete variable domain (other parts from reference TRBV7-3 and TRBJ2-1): GAGVSQTPSNKVTEKGKYVELRCDPISGHTALYWYRQSLGQGPEFLIYFQGTGAADDSGLPNDRFFAVRPEGSVSTLKIQRTERGDSAVYLCASSLGLSNEQFFGPGTRLTVL.

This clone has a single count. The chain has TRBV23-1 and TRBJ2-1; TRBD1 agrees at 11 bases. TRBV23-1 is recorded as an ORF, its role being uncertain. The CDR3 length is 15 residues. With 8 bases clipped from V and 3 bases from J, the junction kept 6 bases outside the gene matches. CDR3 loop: CASPDRGHIYNEQFF. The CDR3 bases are TGCGCCAGCCCGGACAGGGGGCATATCTACAATGAGCAGTTCTTC.

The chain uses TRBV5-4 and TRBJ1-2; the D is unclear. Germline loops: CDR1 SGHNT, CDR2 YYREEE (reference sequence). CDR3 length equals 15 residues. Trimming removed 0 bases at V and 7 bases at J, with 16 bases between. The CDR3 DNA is TGTGCCAGCAGCTTGGGGGAGGCCACCTCGCGTGGCTACACCTTC. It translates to CASSLGEATSRGYTF.

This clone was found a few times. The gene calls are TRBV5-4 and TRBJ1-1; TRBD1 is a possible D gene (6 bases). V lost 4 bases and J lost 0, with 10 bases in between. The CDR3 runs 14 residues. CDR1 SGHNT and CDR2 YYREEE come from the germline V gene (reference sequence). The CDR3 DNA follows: TGTGCCAGCAGCGTCAGGGACATGAACACTGAAGCTTTCTTT. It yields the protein CASSVRDMNTEAFF.

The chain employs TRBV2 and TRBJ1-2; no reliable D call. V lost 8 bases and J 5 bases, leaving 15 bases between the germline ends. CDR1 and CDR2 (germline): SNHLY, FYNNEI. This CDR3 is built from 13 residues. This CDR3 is CASSALVEYGYTF. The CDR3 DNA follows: TGTGCCAGCTCGGCTCTAGTAGAATATGGCTACACCTTC.

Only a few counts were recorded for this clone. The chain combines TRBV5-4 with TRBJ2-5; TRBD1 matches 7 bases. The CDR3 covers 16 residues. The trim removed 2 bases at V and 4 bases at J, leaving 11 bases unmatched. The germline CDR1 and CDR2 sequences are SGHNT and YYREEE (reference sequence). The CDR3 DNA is TGTGCCAGCAGCTTACCGGGACAGCAGGGTGGAGAGACCCAGTACTTC. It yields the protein CASSLPGQQGGETQYF.

CDR3 nucleotides: TGTGCCAGCCAACATTCCCCACCCCTCCACTTT. It encodes CASQHSPPLHF. This sequence joins TRBV6-5 and TRBJ1-6; no definite D call. CDR3 length: 11 residues. Germline V gene data show CDR1 as MNHEY and CDR2 as SVGAGI. Trimming removed 8 bases at V and 11 bases at J, with 10 bases between.

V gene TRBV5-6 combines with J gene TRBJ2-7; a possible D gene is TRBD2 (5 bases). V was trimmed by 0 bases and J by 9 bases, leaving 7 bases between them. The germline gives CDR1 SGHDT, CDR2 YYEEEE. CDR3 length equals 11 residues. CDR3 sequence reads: CASSLASGQYF. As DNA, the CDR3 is TGTGCCAGCAGCTTGGCGAGCGGGCAGTACTTC.

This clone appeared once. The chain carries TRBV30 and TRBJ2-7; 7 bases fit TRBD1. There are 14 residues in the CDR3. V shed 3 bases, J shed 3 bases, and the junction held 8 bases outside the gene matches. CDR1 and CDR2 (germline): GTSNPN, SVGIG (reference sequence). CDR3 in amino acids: CAWSAGGRRYEQYF. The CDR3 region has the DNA TGTGCCTGGAGCGCAGGGGGTCGACGCTACGAGCAGTACTTC.

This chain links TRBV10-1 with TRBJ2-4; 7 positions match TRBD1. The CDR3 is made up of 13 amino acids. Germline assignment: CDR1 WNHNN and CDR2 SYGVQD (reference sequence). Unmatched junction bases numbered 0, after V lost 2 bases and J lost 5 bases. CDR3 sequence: CASSEDRENIQYF. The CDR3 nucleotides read TGCGCCAGCAGTGAGGACAGGGAAAACATTCAGTACTTC.

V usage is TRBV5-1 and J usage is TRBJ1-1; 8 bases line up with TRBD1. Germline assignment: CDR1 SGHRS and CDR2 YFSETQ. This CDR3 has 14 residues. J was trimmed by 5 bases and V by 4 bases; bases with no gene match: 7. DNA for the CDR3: TGCGCCAGCAGCCATGGACAGGGTGGGACTGAAGCTTTCTTT. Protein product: CASSHGQGGTEAFF.

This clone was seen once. The CDR3 sequence is CASSLSPESVYEQYF. In DNA, the CDR3 is TGTGCCAGCAGCTTATCCCCTGAGTCGGTTTACGAGCAGTACTTC. The rearrangement links TRBV11-2 to TRBJ2-7; no clear D. Deletions cut 2 bases from V and 4 bases from J, with 15 bases between. This CDR3 comprises 15 residues. In germline, CDR1 is SGHAT, CDR2 FQNNGV.

For the CDR3, the DNA is TGTGCCTGGAGTCTGGCCCGGACTAGTCGCACAGATACGCAGTATTTT. Its protein product is CAWSLARTSRTDTQYF. The V and J genes are TRBV30 and TRBJ2-3, with 7 positions matching TRBD2. The V gene end was trimmed by 2 bases and the J gene end by 1 base; junction bases not matched to a gene: 9. The CDR3 totals 16 residues. The germline gives CDR1 GTSNPN, CDR2 SVGIG (reference sequence).

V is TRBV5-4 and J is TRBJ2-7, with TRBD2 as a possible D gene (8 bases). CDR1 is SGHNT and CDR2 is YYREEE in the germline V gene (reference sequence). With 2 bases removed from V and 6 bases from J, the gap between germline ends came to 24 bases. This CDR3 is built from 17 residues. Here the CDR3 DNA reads TGTGCCAGCAGCTTAGGGCTAGCGGGCCAGGGGGTGCGCGAGCAGTACTTC. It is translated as CASSLGLAGQGVREQYF.

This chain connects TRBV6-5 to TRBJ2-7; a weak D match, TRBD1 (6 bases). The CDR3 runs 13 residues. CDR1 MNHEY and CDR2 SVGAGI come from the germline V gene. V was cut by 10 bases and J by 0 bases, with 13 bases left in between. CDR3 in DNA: TGTGCCACCCGGGGACAATCCTCCTACGAGCAGTACTTC. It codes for CATRGQSSYEQYF.

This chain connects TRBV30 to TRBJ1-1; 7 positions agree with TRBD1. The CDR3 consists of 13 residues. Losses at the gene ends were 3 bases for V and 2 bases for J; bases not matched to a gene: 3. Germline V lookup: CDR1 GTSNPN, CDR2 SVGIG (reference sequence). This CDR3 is CAWSGTVNTEAFF. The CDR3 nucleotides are TGTGCCTGGAGCGGGACAGTCAACACTGAAGCTTTCTTT.

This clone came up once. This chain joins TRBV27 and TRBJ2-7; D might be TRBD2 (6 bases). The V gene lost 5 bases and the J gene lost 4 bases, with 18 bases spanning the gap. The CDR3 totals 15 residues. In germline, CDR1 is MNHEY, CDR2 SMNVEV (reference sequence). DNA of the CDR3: TGTGCCAGCAGTGTCCGATTAGCGGCTACATACGAGCAGTACTTC. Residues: CASSVRLAATYEQYF.